The 3 T cell receptor beta chains in this list originate from one sample, sequenced in a study of post-analysis software for immune sequencing data. General study points: There were five or six TRBV segments more frequent in patients than controls, and TRBV5-6, TRBV5-1 and TRBV20-1 were among them.

The antigens these receptors bind are not known. The library was made from cDNA and included unique molecular identifiers. Using its own MiXCR run on the PCR reads, TCRdb lists one record per CDR3 protein. The sample has about 460,000 distinct CDR3 sequences, roughly 45% seen once. Sequencing input: blood. These receptors all stem from a girl aged 10-17 years with multiple sclerosis.

This clonotype was picked up a small number of times. The rearrangement uses TRBV28 and TRBJ1-1, with no clear D. This CDR3 spans 11 amino acids. From germline, CDR1 is MDHEN and CDR2 SYDVKM. The ends were cut back, 1 base at V and 6 bases at J, with 3 bases in the middle. CDR3 bases: TGTGCCAGCAGTTTATCCGCTGAAGCTTTCTTT. This sequence encodes CASSLSAEAFF.

The chain joins TRBV6-2 or TRBV6-3 to TRBJ2-7; 9 nucleotides align to TRBD1. CDR3 length equals 15 residues. Trimming took 6 bases from V and 7 from J; bases not matched to a gene: 13. CDR1 is MNHEY and CDR2 is SVGEGT in the germline V gene. The CDR3 loop is CASSLTRTGDQEQYF. The CDR3 DNA reads TGTGCCAGCAGCCTCACTCGGACAGGGGATCAAGAGCAGTACTTC.

The CDR3 region is CASRPSGRALINEQFF. The CDR3 nucleotides are TGTGCCAGCAGGCCTAGCGGGAGGGCCCTCATCAATGAGCAGTTCTTC. The chain couples TRBV28 to TRBJ2-1; 12 positions match TRBD2. Germline values: CDR1 MDHEN, CDR2 SYDVKM. This CDR3 has 16 residues. Unmatched junction bases numbered 9, after V lost 6 bases and J lost 6 bases.